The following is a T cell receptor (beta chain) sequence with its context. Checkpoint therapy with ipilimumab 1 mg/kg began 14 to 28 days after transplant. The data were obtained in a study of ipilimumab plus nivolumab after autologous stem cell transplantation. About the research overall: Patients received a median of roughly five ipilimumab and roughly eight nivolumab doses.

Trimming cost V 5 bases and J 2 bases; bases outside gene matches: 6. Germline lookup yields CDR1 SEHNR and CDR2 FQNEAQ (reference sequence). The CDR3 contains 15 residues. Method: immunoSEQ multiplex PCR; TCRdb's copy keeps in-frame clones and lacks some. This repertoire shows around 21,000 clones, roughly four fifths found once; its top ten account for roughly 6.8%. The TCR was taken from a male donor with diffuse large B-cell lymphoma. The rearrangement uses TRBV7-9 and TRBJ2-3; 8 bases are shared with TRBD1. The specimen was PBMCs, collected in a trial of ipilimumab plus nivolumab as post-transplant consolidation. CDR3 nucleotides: TGTGCCAGCAGCCCCGGACAGGGTATCACAGATACGCAGTATTTT. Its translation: CASSPGQGITDTQYF.